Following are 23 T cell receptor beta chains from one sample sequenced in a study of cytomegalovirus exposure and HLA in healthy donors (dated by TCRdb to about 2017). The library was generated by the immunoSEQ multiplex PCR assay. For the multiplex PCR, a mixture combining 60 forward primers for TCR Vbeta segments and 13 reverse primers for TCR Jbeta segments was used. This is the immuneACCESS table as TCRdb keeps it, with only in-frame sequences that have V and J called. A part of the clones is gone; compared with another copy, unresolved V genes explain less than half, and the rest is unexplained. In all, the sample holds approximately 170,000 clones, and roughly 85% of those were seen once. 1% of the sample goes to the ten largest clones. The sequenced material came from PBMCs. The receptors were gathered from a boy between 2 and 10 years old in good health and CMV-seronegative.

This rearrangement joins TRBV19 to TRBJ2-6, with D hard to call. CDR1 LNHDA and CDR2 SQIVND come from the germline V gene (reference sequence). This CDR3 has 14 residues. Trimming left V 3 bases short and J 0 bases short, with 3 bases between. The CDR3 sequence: CASSMSSGANVLTF. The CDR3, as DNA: TGTGCCAGTAGTATGAGCTCTGGGGCCAACGTCCTGACTTTC.

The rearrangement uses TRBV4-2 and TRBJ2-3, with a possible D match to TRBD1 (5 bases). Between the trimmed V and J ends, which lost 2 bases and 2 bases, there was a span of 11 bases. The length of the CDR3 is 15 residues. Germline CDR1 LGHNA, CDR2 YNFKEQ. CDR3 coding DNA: TGTGCCAGCAGCCAAACGGACAAGTCCACAGATACGCAGTATTTT. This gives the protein CASSQTDKSTDTQYF.

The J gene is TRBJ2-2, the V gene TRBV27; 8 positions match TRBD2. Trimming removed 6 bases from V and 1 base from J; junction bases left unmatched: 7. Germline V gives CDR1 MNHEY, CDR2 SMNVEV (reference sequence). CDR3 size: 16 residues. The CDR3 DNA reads TGTGCCAGCAGGGCCCCGGGACTAGGGAACACCGGGGAGCTGTTTTTT. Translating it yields CASRAPGLGNTGELFF.

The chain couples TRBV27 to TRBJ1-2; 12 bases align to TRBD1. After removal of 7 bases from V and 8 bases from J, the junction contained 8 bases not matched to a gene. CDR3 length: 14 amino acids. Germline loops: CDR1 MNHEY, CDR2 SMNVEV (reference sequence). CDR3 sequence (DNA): TGTGCCAGCACCTCGGGACAGGGGGCGCTCGGCTACACCTTC. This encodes CASTSGQGALGYTF.

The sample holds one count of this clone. The CDR3 nucleotides are TGTGCCAGCAGTGAAGCGCGGGGAAACACCATATATTTT. This gives the protein CASSEARGNTIYF. V gene TRBV6-1 combines with J gene TRBJ1-3; D not certain. This CDR3 has 13 amino acids. Per germline, CDR1 MNHNS and CDR2 SASEGT. V shed 0 bases and J shed 4 bases, with 4 bases lying between them.

The DNA of the CDR3 is TGTGCCAGCAGCCCAGAGGCGGGAGGGCCAAACGAGCAGTACTTC. Amino acid sequence: CASSPEAGGPNEQYF. This rearrangement joins TRBV4-2 to TRBJ2-7, with 9 bases that match TRBD2. The CDR3 sequence is 15 residues long. V lost 4 bases, J lost 5 bases, and 9 bases stayed unmatched. Germline V gives CDR1 LGHNA, CDR2 YNFKEQ.

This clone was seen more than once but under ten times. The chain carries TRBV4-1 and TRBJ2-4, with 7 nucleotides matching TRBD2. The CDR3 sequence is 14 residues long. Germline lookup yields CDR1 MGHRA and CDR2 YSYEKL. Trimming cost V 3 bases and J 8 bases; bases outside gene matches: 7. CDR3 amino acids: CASSQPELAHIQYF. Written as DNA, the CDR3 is TGCGCCAGCAGCCAGCCGGAACTAGCGCACATTCAGTACTTC.

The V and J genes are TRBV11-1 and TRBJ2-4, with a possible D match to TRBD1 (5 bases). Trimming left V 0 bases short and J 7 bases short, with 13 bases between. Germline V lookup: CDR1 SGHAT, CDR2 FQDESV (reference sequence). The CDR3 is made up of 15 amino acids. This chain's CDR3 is CASSLAGVGSNIQYF. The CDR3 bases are TGTGCCAGCAGCTTAGCAGGGGTTGGTAGCAACATTCAGTACTTC.

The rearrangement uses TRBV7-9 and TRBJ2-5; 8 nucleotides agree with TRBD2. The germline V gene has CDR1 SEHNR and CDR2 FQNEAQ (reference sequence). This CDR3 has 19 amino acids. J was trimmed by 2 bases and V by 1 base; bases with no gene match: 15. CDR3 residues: CASSLGQEGLAGLQETQYF. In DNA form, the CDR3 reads TGTGCCAGCAGCTTAGGGCAGGAAGGCCTAGCGGGCCTACAAGAGACCCAGTACTTC.

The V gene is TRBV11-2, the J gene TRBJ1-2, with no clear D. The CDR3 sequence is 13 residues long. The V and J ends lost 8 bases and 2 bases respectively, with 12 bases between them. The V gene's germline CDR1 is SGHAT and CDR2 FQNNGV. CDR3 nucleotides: TGTGCCAGCTCGGAGCGAGGCAACTATGGCTACACCTTC. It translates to CASSERGNYGYTF.

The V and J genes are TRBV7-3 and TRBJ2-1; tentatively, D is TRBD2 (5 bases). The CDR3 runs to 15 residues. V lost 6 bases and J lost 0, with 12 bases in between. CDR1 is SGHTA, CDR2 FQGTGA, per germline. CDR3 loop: CASRTTSGSYNEQFF. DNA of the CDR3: TGTGCCAGCAGAACCACAAGCGGCTCCTACAATGAGCAGTTCTTC. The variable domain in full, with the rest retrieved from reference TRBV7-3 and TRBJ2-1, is GAGVSQTPSNKVTEKGKYVELRCDPISGHTALYWYRQSLGQGPEFLIYFQGTGAADDSGLPNDRFFAVRPEGSVSTLKIQRTERGDSAVYLCASRTTSGSYNEQFFGPGTRLTVL.

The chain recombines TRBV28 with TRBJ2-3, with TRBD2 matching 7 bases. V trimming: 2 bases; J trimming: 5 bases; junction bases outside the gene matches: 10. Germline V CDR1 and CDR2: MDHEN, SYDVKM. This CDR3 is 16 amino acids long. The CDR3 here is CASSLPREVAGDTQYF. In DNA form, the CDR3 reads TGTGCCAGCAGTTTACCTCGGGAGGTAGCGGGAGATACGCAGTATTTT. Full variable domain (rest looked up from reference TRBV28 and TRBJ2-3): DVKVTQSSRYLVKRTGEKVFLECVQDMDHENMFWYRQDPGLGLRLIYFSYDVKMKEKGDIPEGYSVSREKKERFSLILESASTNQTSMYLCASSLPREVAGDTQYFGPGTRLTVL.

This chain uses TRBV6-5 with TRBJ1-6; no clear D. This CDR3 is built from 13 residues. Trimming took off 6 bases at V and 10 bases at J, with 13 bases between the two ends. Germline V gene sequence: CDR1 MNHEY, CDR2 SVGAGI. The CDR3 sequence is CASSPWRASPLHF. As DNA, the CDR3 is TGTGCCAGCAGCCCCTGGAGGGCCTCACCCCTCCACTTT.

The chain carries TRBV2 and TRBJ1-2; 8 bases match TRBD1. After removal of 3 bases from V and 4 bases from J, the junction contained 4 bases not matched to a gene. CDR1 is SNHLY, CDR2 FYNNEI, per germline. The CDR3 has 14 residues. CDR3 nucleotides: TGTGCCAGCAGTGATCCCGACAGGGGCTATGGCTACACCTTC. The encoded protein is CASSDPDRGYGYTF.

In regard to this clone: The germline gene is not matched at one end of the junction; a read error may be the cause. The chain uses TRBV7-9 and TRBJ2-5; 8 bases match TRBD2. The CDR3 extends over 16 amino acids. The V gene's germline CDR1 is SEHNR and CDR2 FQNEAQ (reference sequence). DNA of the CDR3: TGTTCCAGCAGCCTCTTCCGCGGGGGGTACCAAGAGACCCAGTACTTC. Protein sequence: CSSSLFRGGYQETQYF. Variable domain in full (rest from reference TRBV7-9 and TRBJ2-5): DTGVSQNPRHKITKRGQNVTFRCDPISEHNRLYWYRQTLGQGPEFLTYFQNEAQLEKSRLLSDRFSAERPKGSFSTLEIQRTEQGDSAMYLCSSSLFRGGYQETQYFGPGTRLLVL.

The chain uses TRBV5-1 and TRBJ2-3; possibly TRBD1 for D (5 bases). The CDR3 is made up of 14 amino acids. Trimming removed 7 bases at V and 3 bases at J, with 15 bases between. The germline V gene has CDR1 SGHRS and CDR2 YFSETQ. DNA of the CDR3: TGCGCCAGCGTACAGGTTGGTGGGACAGATACGCAGTATTTT. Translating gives CASVQVGGTDTQYF.

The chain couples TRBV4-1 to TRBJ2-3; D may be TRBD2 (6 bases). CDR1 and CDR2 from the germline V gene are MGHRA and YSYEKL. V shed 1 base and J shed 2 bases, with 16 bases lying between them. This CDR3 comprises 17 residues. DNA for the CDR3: TGCGCCAGCAGCCAAGGAGCGGGCGATTTGGTCACAGATACGCAGTATTTT. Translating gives CASSQGAGDLVTDTQYF.

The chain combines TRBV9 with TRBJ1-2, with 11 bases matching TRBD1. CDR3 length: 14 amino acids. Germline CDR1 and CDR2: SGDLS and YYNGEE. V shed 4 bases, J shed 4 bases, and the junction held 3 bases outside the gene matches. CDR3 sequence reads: CASSPGQGGYGYTF. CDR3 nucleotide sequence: TGTGCCAGCAGCCCGGGACAGGGGGGCTATGGCTACACCTTC.

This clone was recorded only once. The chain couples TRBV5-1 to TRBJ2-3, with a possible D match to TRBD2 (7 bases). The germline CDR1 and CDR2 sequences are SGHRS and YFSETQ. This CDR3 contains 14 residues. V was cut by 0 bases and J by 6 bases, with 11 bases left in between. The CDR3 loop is CASSLGGGKDTQYF. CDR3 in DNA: TGCGCCAGCAGCTTGGGGGGGGGCAAGGATACGCAGTATTTT.

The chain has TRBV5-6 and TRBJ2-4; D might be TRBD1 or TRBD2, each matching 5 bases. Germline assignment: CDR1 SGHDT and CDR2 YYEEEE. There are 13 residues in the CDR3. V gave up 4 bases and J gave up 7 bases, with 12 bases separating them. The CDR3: CASSVDKRNIQYF. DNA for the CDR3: TGTGCCAGCAGCGTGGACAAGCGGAACATTCAGTACTTC. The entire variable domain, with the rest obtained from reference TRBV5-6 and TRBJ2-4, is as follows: DAGVTQSPTHLIKTRGQQVTLRCSPKSGHDTVSWYQQALGQGPQFIFQYYEEEERQRGNFPDRFSGHQFPNYSSELNVNALLLGDSALYLCASSVDKRNIQYFGAGTRLSVL.

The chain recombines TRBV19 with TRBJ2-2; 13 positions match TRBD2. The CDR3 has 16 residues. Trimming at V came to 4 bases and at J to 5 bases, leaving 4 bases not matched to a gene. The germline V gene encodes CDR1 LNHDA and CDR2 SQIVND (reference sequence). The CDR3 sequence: CASSKLAGGRTGELFF. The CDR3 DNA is TGTGCCAGTAGTAAACTAGCGGGAGGGCGGACCGGGGAGCTGTTTTTT.

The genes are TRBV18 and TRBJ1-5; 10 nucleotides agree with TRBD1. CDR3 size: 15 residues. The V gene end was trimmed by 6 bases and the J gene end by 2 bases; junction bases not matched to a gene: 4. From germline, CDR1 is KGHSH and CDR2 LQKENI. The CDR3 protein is CASSMTGGGNQPQHF. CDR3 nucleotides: TGTGCCAGCTCCATGACAGGGGGCGGCAATCAGCCCCAGCATTTT.

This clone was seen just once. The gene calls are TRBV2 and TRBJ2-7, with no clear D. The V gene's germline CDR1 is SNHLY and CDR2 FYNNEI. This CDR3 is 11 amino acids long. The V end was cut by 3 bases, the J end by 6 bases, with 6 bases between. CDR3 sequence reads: CASSESREQYF. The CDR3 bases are TGTGCCAGCAGTGAGTCCCGCGAGCAGTACTTC.